This TCR beta chain was sequenced for a study of blood T cell repertoires in COVID-19. Study background: COVID-19 samples collected from the United States, Italy and Spain covered acute and convalescent phases.

Participants, 18 to 89 years old, spanned some 23 US areas. Allocation to cohorts depended on clinical history reported by the participants. The data were produced by immunoSEQ multiplex PCR, yet TCRdb's version contains in-frame clones alone and is incomplete. This sample has around 250,000 clones, with 85% to 90% found just once. This clone showed up just once. The receptor comes from a man aged 45-60 years who had been exposed to COVID-19. Sequencing was performed on PBMCs or T cells enriched from blood (not recorded which).

The CDR3 loop is CASSPGQGGDTQYF. The CDR3 nucleotides read TGTGCCAGCAGCCCAGGACAGGGTGGAGATACGCAGTATTTT. V is TRBV5-6 and J is TRBJ2-3, with 8 bases lining up with TRBD1. The CDR3 has 14 residues. Germline assignment: CDR1 SGHDT and CDR2 YYEEEE. The V segment lost 4 bases and the J segment 5 bases; nucleotides outside the gene matches: 6. Combining the CDR3 with reference TRBV5-6 and TRBJ2-3 gives the whole variable domain DAGVTQSPTHLIKTRGQQVTLRCSPKSGHDTVSWYQQALGQGPQFIFQYYEEEERQRGNFPDRFSGHQFPNYSSELNVNALLLGDSALYLCASSPGQGGDTQYFGPGTRLTVL.